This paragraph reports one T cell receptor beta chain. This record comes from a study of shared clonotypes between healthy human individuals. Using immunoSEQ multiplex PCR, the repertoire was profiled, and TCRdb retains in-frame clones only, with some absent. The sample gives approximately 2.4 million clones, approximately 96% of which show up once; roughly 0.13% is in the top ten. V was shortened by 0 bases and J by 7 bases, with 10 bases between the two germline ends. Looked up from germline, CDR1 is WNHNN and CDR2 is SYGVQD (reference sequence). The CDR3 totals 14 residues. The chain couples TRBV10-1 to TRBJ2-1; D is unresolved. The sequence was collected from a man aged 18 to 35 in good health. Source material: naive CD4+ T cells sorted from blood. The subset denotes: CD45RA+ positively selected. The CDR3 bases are TGCGCCAGCAGTGAGTCGAATACCCTGAATGAGCAGTTCTTC. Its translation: CASSESNTLNEQFF.